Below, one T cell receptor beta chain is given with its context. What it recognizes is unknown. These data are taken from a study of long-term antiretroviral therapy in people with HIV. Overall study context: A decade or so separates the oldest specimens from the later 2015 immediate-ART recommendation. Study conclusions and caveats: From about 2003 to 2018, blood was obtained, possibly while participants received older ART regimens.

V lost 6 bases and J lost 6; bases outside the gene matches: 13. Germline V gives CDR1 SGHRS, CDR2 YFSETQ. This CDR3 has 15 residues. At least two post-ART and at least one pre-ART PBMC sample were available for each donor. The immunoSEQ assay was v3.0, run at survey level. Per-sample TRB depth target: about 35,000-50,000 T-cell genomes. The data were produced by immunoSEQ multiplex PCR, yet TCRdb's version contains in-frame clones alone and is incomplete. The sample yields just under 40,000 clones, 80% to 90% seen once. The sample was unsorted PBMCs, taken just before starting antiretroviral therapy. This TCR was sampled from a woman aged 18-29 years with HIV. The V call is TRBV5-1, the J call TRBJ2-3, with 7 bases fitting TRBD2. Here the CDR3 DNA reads TGCGCCAGCACCGGGACTGGCGGGAGTGGGGATACGCAGTATTTT. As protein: CASTGTGGSGDTQYF.